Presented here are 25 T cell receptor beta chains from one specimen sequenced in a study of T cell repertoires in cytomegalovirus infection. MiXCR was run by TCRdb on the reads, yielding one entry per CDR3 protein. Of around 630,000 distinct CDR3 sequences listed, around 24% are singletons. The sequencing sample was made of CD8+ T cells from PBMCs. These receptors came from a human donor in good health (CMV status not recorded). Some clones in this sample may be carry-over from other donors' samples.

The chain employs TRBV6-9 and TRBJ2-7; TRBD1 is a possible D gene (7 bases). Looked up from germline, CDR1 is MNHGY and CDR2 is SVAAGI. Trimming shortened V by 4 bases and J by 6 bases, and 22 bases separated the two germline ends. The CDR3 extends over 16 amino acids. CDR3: CASSFLDREAFSEQYV. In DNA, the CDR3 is TGTGCCAGCAGTTTCCTAGACAGGGAGGCCTTCAGCGAGCAGTACGTC.

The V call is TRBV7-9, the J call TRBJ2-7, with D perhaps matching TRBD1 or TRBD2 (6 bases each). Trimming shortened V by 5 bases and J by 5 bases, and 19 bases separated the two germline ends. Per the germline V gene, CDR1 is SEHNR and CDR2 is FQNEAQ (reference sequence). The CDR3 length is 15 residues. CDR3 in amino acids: CASSPLTGRGDEQYF. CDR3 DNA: TGTGCCAGCAGCCCCCTAACAGGGCGCGGGGACGAGCAGTACTTC.

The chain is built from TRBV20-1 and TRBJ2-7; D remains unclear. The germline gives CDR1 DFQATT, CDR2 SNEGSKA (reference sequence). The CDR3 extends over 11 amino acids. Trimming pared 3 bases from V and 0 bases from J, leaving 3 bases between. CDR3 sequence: CSARGSYEQYV. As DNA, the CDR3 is TGCAGTGCTAGGGGCTCCTACGAGCAGTACGTC.

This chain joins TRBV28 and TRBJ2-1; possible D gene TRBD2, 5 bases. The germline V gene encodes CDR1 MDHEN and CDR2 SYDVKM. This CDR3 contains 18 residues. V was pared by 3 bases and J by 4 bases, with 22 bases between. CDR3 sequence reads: CASSFNSLRGYGYNEQFF. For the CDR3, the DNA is TGTGCCAGCAGTTTTAATTCGTTACGGGGATACGGATACAATGAGCAGTTCTTC.

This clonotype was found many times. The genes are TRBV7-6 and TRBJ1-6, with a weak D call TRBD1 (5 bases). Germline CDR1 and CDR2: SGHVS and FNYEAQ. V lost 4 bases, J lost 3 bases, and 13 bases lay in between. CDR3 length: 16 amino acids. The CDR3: CASSSMGDHYNSPLHF. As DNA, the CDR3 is TGTGCCAGCAGCTCTATGGGGGACCACTATAATTCACCCCTCCACTTT. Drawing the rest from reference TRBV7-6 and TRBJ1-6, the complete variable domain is GAGVSQSPRYKVTKRGQDVALRCDPISGHVSLYWYRQALGQGPEFLTYFNYEAQQDKSGLPNDRFSAERPEGSISTLTIQRTEQRDSAMYRCASSSMGDHYNSPLHFGNGTRLTVT.

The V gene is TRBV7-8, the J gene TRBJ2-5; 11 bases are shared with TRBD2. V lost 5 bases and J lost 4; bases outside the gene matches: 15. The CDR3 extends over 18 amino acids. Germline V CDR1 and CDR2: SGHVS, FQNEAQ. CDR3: CASSPPGVAGGHRETQYF. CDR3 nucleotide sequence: TGTGCCAGCAGCCCCCCCGGGGTAGCGGGGGGGCACAGAGAGACCCAGTACTTC.

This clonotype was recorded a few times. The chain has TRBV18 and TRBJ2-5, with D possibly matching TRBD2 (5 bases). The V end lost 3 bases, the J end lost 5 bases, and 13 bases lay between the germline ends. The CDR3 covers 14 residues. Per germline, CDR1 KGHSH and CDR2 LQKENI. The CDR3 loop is CASSPSGSGETQYF. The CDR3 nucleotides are TGTGCCAGCTCACCCTCGGGGTCCGGGGAGACCCAGTACTTC.

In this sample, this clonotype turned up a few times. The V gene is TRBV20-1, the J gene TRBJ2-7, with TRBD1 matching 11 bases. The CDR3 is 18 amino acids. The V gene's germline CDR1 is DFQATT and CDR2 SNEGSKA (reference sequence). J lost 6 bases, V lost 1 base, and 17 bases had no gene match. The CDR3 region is CSARAPVPRDRGLAEQYV. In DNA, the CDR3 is TGCAGTGCTAGAGCCCCCGTCCCCCGGGACAGGGGGTTGGCCGAGCAGTACGTC.

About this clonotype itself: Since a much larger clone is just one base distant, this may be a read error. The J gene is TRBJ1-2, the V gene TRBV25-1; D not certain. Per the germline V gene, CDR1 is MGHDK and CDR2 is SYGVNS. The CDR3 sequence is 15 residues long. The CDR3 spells CANSEFEAMAYGYTF. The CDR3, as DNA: TGTGCCAACAGTGAATTTGAGGCCATGGCCTATGGCTACACCTTC.

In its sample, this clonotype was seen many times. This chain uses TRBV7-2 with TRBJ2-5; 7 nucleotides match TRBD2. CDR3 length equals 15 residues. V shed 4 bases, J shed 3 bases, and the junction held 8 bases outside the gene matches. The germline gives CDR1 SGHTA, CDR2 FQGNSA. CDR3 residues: CASSWVGGGKETQYF. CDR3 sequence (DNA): TGTGCCAGCAGCTGGGTCGGCGGGGGTAAAGAGACCCAGTACTTC.

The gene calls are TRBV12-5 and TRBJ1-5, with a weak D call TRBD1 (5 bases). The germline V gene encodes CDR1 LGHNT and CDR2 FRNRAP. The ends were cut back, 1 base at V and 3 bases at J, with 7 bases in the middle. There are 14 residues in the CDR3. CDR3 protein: CASGLGQINQPQHF. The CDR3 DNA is TGTGCTAGTGGTTTGGGACAGATCAATCAGCCCCAGCATTTT.

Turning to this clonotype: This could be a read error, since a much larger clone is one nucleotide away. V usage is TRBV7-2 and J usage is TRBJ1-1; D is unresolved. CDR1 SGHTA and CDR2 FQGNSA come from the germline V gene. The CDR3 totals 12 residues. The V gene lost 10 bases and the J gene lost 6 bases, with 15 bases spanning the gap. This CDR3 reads CANTNSPSEAFF. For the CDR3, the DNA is TGTGCCAACACGAATAGTCCATCTGAAGCTTTCTTT.

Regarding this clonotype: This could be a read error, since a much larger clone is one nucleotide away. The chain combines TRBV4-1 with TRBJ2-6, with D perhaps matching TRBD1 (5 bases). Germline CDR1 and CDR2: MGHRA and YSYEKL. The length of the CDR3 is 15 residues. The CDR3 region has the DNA TGCGCCAGCAGCCAAGGAGGTACTGGGGCCAACGTCCCGACTTTC. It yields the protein CASSQGGTGANVPTF.

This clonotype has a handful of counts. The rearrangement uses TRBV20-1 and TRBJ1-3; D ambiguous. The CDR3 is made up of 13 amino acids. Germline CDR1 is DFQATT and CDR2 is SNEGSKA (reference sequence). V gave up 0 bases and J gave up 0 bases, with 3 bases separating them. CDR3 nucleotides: TGCAGTGCTAGAGAGCCCTCTGGAAACACCATATATTTT. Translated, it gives CSAREPSGNTIYF.

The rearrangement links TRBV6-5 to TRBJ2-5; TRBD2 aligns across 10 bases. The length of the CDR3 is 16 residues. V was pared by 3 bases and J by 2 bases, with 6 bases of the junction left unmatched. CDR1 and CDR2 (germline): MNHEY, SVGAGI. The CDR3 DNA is TGTGCCAGCAGTTATCCAGCGGGGGGGATTCAAGAGACCCAGTACTTC. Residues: CASSYPAGGIQETQYF.

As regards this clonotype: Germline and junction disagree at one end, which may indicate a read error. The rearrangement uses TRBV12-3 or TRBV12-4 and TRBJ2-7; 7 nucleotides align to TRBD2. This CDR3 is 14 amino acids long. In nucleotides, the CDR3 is TGTGCCAGCAGGGACACTGAGCGGGGCTTCGAGCAGTCCTTC. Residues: CASRDTERGFEQSF.

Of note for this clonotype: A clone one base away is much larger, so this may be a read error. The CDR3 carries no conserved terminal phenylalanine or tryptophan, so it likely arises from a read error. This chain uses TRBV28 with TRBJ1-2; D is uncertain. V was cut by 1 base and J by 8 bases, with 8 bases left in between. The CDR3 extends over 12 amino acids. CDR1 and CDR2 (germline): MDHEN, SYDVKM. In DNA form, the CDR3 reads TGTGCCAGCAGTTTATTGGCTAGGGGCTACACCCTC. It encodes CASSLLARGYTL.

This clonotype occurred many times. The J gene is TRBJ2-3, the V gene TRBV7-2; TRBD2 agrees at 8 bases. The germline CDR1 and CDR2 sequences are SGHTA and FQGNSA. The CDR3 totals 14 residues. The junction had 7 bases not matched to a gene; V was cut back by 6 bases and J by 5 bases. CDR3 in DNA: TGTGCCAGCAGTTTTAGCGGGGCCTTAGATACGCAGTATTTT. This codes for CASSFSGALDTQYF.

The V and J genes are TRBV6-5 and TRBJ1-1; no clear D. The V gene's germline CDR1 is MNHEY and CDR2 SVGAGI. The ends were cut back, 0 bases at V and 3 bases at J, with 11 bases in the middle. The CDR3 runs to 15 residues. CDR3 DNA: TGTGCCAGCAGTTACTCGATAGGCAGTCACACTGAAGCTTTCTTT. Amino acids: CASSYSIGSHTEAFF.

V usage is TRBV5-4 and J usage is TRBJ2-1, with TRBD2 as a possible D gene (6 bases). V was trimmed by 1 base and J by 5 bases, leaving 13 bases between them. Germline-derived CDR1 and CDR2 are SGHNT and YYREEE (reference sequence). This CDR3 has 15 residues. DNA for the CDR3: TGTGCCAGCAGCTTGCCGGGACTCCCGCACAATGAGCAGTTCTTC. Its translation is CASSLPGLPHNEQFF.

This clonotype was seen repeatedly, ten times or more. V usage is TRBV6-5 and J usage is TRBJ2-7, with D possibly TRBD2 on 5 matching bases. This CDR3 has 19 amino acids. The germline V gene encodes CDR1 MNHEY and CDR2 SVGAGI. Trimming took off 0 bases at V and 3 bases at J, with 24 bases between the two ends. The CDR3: CASSYSIPYPAPGDYEQYF. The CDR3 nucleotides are TGTGCCAGCAGTTACTCGATTCCATACCCCGCCCCCGGGGACTACGAGCAGTACTTC.

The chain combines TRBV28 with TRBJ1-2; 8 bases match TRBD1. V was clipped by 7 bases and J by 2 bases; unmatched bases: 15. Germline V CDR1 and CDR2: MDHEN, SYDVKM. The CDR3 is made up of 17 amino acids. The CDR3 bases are TGTGCCAGCAACAAACCAGGGGGCTCCCCGGTAAACTATGGCTACACCTTC. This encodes CASNKPGGSPVNYGYTF.

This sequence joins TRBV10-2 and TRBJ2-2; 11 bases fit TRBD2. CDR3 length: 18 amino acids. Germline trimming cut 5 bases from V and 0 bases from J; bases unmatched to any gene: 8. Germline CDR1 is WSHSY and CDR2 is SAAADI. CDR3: CASSFSSGGSPNTGELFF. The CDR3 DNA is TGCGCCAGCAGTTTTTCTAGCGGGGGGAGCCCGAACACCGGGGAGCTGTTTTTT.

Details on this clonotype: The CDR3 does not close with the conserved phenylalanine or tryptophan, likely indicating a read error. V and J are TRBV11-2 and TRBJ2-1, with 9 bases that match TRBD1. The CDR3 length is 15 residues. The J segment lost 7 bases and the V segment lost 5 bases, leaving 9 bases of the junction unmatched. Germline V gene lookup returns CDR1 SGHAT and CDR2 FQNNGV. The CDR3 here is CASSGTGTGINEQFS. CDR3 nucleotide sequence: TGTGCCAGCAGCGGTACCGGGACAGGGATTAATGAGCAGTTCTCC.

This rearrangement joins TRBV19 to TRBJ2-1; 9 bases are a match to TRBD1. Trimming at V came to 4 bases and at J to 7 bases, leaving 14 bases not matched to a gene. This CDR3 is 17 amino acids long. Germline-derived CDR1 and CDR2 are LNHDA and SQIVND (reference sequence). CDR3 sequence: CASSRPPYRGRDNEQFF. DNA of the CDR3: TGTGCCAGTAGTAGGCCCCCTTACAGGGGGCGGGATAATGAGCAGTTCTTC.